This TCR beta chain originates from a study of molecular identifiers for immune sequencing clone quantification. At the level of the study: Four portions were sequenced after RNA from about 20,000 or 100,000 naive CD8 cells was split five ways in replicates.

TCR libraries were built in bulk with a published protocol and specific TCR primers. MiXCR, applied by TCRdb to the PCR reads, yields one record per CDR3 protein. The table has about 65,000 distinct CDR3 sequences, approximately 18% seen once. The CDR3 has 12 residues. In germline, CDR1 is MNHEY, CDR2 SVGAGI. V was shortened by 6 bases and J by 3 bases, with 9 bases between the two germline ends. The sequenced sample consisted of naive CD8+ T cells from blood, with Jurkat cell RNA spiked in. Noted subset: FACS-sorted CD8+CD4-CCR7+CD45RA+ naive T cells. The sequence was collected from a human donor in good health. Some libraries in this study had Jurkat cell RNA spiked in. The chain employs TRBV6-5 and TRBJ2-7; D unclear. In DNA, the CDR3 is TGTGCCAGCAGGGACGAGCTCTACGAGCAGTACTTC. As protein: CASRDELYEQYF.